The T cell receptor beta chain under discussion was sequenced for a study of metastatic and nonmetastatic thyroid tumors. Across the whole study: Samples came from malignant and benign thyroid patients, and repertoires were compared across blood and tumor or nodule tissue.

TCRdb re-clonotyped the PCR reads via MiXCR. The repertoire holds 9,000 to 15,000 clones, with 32% as singletons. Notes on the study in general: It was reported that TCR beta diversity was significantly higher in malignant thyroid tumors than benign nodules, in blood and tumor.

Only a few counts were recorded for this clone. Its antigen is still unknown. Every patient underwent thyroid surgery untreated. V was shortened by 0 bases and J by 7 bases, with 14 bases between the two germline ends. The CDR3 totals 15 residues. In germline, CDR1 is MNHEY, CDR2 SVGAGI. The J gene is TRBJ2-3, the V gene TRBV6-5, with D tentatively TRBD2 (5 bases). This receptor was taken from a female donor with papillary thyroid cancer or a benign thyroid nodule (not recorded which). Some clones in this sample may be carry-over from other donors' samples. The sequencing sample was made of tumor tissue. CDR3 residues: CASSYSVEAVNTQYF. Here the CDR3 DNA reads TGTGCCAGCAGTTACTCGGTAGAAGCGGTAAATACGCAGTATTTT.